A selection of T cell receptor beta chains follows, all from one sample in a study of technical replicates of blood from several donors. TCRdb's copy holds only in-frame clones and misses some; the assay was immunoSEQ multiplex PCR. Among tens of thousands of clones, 95% to 98% were seen once, and the ten largest hold roughly 0.2%. Sequencing was done on a sample of T cells isolated from PBMCs. The source is a human donor in good health. Each CDR3 is given with its conserved first and last residue. The order of the fields is J gene, D gene, V gene, clone size, CDR3 protein, CDR3 DNA. The D gene is left open where the match is weak. The size entry is marked missing in some rows and otherwise reads once, few, many or a size class.

TRBJ2-2 | TRBD2 | TRBV6-4 | NA | CASSVMGLAGAGELFF | TGTGCCAGCAGTGTAATGGGACTAGCGGGAGCCGGGGAGCTGTTTTTT
TRBJ2-6 | NA | TRBV7-3 | NA | CASSPRPGYSGANVLTF | TGTGCCAGCAGCCCCAGACCGGGGTACTCTGGGGCCAACGTCCTGACTTTC
TRBJ1-2 | NA | TRBV11-2 | once | CASSWGLINYGYTF | TGTGCCAGCAGCTGGGGACTTATCAACTATGGCTACACCTTC
TRBJ2-4 | TRBD1 | TRBV7-3 | NA | CASSLSGTGRKSKNIQYF | TGTGCCAGCAGCTTATCCGGGACAGGGAGGAAGTCCAAAAACATTCAGTACTTC
TRBJ2-1 | NA | TRBV5-4 | NA | CASGLSYNEQFF | TGTGCCAGCGGCCTCTCCTACAATGAGCAGTTCTTC
TRBJ1-2 | NA | TRBV25-1 | NA | CASSERGEGGYTF | TGTGCCAGCAGTGAACGAGGGGAGGGTGGCTACACCTTC
TRBJ2-5 | NA | TRBV18 | NA | CASSPGNGRGETQYF | TGTGCCAGCTCACCAGGGAACGGGAGAGGTGAGACCCAGTACTTC
TRBJ2-3 | NA | TRBV27 | NA | CASSYNTASTDTQYF | TGTGCCAGCAGTTATAACACCGCTAGCACAGATACGCAGTATTTT
TRBJ1-4 | NA | TRBV18 | once | CASSPGQQNEKLFF | TGTGCCAGCTCACCAGGACAGCAGAATGAAAAACTGTTTTTT
TRBJ1-5 | NA | TRBV19 | NA | CASSITGPNYSNQPQHF | TGTGCCAGTAGTATCACAGGGCCCAACTATTCTAATCAGCCCCAGCATTTT